This record looks at one T cell receptor (beta chain) sequence and its context. Its antigen is unknown. The sample carries other DNA sequences with the same CDR3. The sample belongs to a study of shared clonotypes between healthy human individuals. Study information: Researchers assigned three CD4 naive, three CD4 memory, two CD8 naive and one CD8 memory plate to each donor.

The data were produced by immunoSEQ multiplex PCR, yet TCRdb's version contains in-frame clones alone and is incomplete. Among 2 million to 2.5 million clones, 90% to 95% were seen once, and the ten largest hold about 0.39%. This CDR3 is built from 14 residues. Germline-derived CDR1 and CDR2 are LNHDA and SQIVND (reference sequence). V dropped 3 bases and J dropped 2 bases, with 10 bases sitting between them. General study findings and limits: A few donors had 4% to 5% of their naive CD4 clonotypes in common. Against clonotypes common to all four donors, non-shared ones had lower generation probabilities. Despite large depth, rarefaction showed incomplete sorted-subset sequencing.

This receptor was identified in a man between 18 and 29 years old in good health. Some clones in this sample may be carry-over from other donors' samples. The chain carries TRBV19 and TRBJ1-2, with TRBD1 as a possible D gene (5 bases). Specimen: naive CD4+ T cells from PBMCs. Subset of the sample: CD45RA+ positively selected. The CDR3, as DNA: TGTGCCAGTAGTATTCTGGCAGGGAACTATGGCTACACCTTC. Its protein is CASSILAGNYGYTF. The full variable domain, with the rest looked up from reference TRBV19 and TRBJ1-2, is DGGITQSPKYLFRKEGQNVTLSCEQNLNHDAMYWYRQDPGQGLRLIYYSQIVNDFQKGDIAEGYSVSREKKESFPLTVTSAQKNPTAFYLCASSILAGNYGYTFGSGTRLTVV.